A single T cell receptor (beta chain) is shown here with its context. Its target is unknown. The CDR3 extends over 12 amino acids. Per germline, CDR1 SNHLY and CDR2 FYNNEI. With 4 bases clipped from V and 6 bases from J, the junction kept 3 bases outside the gene matches. With 60 Vbeta and 13 Jbeta primers, the PCR was carried out. As processed by the authors: Later reanalysis found around 80 million unique TCR beta chains, roughly 9.9 million of them shared. This table comes from immunoSEQ multiplex PCR, and its TCRdb copy is limited to in-frame clones, with some not included. The V and J calls and clone size come from that table; D and trimming were worked out from the DNA. The table has 140,000 or so clones, roughly 85% seen once. The sample belongs to a study of cytomegalovirus exposure and HLA in healthy donors. Findings and limits, study-wide: Excluded: some indistinguishable V segments such as TRBV6-2 and TRBV6-3.

Despite likely unrecorded immune exposures, the donors were nominally healthy at the time of sampling. The sequencing input was PBMCs. The sequence derives from a woman between 25 and 40 years old in good health and CMV-seronegative. The rearrangement uses TRBV2 and TRBJ2-7; 7 bases map to TRBD1. CDR3 loop: CASSGDSSEQYF. In DNA, the CDR3 is TGTGCCAGCAGTGGGGACAGTTCCGAGCAGTACTTC. Full variable domain (missing parts from reference TRBV2 and TRBJ2-7): EPEVTQTPSHQVTQMGQEVILRCVPISNHLYFYWYRQILGQKVEFLVSFYNNEISEKSEIFDDQFSVERPDGSNFTLKIRSTKLEDSAMYFCASSGDSSEQYFGPGTRLTVT.